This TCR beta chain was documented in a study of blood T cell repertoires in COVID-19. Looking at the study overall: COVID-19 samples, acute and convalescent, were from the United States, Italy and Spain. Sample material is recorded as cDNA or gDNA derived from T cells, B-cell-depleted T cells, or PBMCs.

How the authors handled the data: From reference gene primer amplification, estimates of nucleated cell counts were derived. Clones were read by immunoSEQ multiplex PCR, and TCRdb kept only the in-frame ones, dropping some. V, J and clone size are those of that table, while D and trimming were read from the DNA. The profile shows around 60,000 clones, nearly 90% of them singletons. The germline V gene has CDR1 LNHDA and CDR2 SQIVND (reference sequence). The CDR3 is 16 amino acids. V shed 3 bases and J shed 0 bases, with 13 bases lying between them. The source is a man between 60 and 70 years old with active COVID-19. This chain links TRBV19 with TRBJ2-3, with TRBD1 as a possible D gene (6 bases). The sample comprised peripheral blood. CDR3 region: CASSMETGRSTDTQYF. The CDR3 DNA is TGTGCCAGTAGTATGGAGACAGGCCGTAGCACAGATACGCAGTATTTT.